This TCR beta chain was recovered during a study of T cell responses to AZD1222 COVID-19 vaccine. For the study at large: Recipients boosted at about 4 weeks or about 12 weeks are pooled.

Libraries were prepared by immunoSEQ multiplex PCR; TCRdb keeps only in-frame clonotypes and omits some of them. The sample lists more than 110,000 clones, roughly 91% occurring once. Turning to this clone: Its target is unknown.

V lost 4 bases and J lost 4, with 12 bases in between. Germline loops: CDR1 SGHTA, CDR2 FQGTGA. This CDR3 region has 14 residues. Study findings and constraints: Baseline antibody screening turned up just six or seven seropositive AZD1222 recipients. Spike-specific TCR breadth rose after two AZD1222 doses, and depth rose as well. Most donors were white British, females outnumbered males, and clonal diversity was possibly underestimated.

The sample in question was peripheral blood, obtained on day 0 of AZD1222 vaccination. The sequence came from an adult in good health. V gene TRBV7-3 combines with J gene TRBJ2-3, with D tentatively TRBD1 or TRBD2 (5 bases each). CDR3 in amino acids: CASSWGPPADTQYF. CDR3 nucleotides: TGTGCCAGCAGCTGGGGACCGCCCGCAGATACGCAGTATTTT.